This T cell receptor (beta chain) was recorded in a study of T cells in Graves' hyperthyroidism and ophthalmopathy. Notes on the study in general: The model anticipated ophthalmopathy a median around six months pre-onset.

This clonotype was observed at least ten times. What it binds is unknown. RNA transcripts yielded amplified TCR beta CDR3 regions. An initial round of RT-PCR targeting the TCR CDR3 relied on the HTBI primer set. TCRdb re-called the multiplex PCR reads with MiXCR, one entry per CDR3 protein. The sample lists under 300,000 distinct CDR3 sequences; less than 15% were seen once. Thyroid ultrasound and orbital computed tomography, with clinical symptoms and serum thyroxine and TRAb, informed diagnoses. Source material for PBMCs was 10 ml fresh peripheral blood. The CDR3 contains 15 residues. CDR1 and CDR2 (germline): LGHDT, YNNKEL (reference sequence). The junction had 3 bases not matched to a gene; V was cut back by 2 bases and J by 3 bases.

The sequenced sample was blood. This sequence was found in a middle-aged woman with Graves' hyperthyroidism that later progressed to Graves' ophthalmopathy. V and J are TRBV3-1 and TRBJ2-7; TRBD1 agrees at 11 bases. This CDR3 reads CASSQRTGGLYEQYF. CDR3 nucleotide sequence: TGTGCCAGCAGCCAAAGGACAGGGGGCCTCTACGAGCAGTACTTC.